These 2 T cell receptor beta chains came from one sample sequenced in a study of T cell changes during pregnancy in multiple sclerosis. The assay was immunoSEQ multiplex PCR, and TCRdb's table has in-frame clones only and misses some. Of approximately 48,000 clones listed, under 95% were seen once; the top ten hold 2.5% to 3.5%. The starting material was CD8+ T cells from peripheral blood mononuclear cells, obtained before pregnancy. The receptor set was obtained from a female donor with multiple sclerosis, enrolled in a pregnancy study.

V gene TRBV7-8 combines with J gene TRBJ1-1; 9 bases fit TRBD1. The CDR3 runs to 19 residues. V trimming: 1 base; J trimming: 6 bases; junction bases outside the gene matches: 18. Germline-derived CDR1 and CDR2 are SGHVS and FQNEAQ. The CDR3 region has the DNA TGTGCCAGCAGCTTAGTCAGTCCCGGATTTACAGGGGGCAACGCTGAAGCTTTCTTT. Encoded protein: CASSLVSPGFTGGNAEAFF.

This clone has just one count. J is TRBJ2-1 and V is TRBV5-5; 7 nucleotides line up with TRBD1. Germline-derived CDR1 and CDR2 are SGHKS and YYEKEE (reference sequence). CDR3 length equals 11 residues. V gave up 3 bases and J gave up 14 bases; unmatched junction bases: 5. The CDR3 region is CASSYGQAEFF. The CDR3 DNA is TGTGCCAGCAGCTACGGACAGGCCGAGTTCTTC.